What follows are 2 T cell receptor beta chains derived from one specimen sequenced in a study of T-cell reconstitution after alpha-beta-depleted transplantation in children. Preparing the TCRbeta library involved the use of unique molecular identifiers. TCRdb reanalysed the PCR reads using MiXCR and keeps one entry per CDR3 protein. Among around 530,000 distinct CDR3 sequences, approximately 32% were seen once, and the ten largest hold under 3%. The source material was PBMCs from the stem cell graft donor, sampled from the stem cell graft. These receptors were taken from a human donor who donated a stem cell graft to a child with aplastic anemia.

This clonotype was detected once. The V and J genes are TRBV7-9 and TRBJ2-2; tentatively, D is TRBD1 (6 bases). Between the trimmed V and J ends, which lost 3 bases and 1 base, there was a span of 9 bases. The CDR3 contains 15 residues. Germline lookup yields CDR1 SEHNR and CDR2 FQNEAQ (reference sequence). CDR3 in amino acids: CASSFSDRNTGELFF. The CDR3 DNA follows: TGTGCCAGCAGCTTCTCGGACAGGAACACCGGGGAGCTGTTTTTT.

The chain has TRBV29-1 and TRBJ2-7; D assignment may be TRBD1 or TRBD2 (5 bases each). In germline, CDR1 is SQVTM, CDR2 ANQGSEA. The germline V and J ends were trimmed by 2 bases and 5 bases, with 13 bases remaining between them. The CDR3 is 13 residues long. CDR3 protein: CSVEKGWDHEQYF. CDR3 bases: TGCAGCGTTGAAAAGGGGTGGGACCACGAGCAGTACTTC.